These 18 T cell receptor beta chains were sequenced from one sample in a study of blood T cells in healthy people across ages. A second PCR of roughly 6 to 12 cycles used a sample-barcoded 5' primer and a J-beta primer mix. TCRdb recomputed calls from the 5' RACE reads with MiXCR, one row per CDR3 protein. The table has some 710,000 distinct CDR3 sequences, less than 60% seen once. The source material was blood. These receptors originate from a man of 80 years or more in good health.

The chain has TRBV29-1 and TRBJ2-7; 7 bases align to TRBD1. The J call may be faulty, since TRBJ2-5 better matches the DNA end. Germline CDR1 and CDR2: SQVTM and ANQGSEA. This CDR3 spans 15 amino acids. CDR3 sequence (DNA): TGCAGCGTAACAGGGGTGGATTCGATCGGAACGACCCAGTACTTC. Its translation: CSVTGVDSIGTTQYF.

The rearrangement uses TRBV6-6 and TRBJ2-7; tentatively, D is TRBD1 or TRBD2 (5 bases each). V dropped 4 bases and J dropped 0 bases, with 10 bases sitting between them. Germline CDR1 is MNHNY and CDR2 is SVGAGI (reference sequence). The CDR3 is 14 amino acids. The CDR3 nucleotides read TGTGCCAGCAGTTCAAGGGACGGCTCCTACGAGCAGTACTTC. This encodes CASSSRDGSYEQYF.

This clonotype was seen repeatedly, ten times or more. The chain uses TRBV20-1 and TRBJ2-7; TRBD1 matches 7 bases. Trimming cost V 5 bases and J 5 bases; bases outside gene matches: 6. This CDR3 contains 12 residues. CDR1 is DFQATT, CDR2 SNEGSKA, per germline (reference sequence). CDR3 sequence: CSAPTDRDEQYF. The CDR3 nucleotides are TGCAGTGCTCCCACCGACAGGGACGAGCAGTACTTC.

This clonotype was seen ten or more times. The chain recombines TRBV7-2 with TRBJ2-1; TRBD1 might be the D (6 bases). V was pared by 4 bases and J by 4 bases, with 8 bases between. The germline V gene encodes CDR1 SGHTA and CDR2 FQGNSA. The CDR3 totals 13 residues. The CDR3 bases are TGTGCCAGCAGCTACGACAGGTACAATGAGCAGTTCTTC. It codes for CASSYDRYNEQFF.

The CDR3 here is CASSFKTTHETQYF. CDR3 DNA: TGTGCCAGCAGTTTCAAGACAACGCACGAGACCCAGTACTTC. V and J are TRBV12-3 or TRBV12-4 and TRBJ2-5, with unresolved D. The CDR3 runs to 14 residues. The V end lost 3 bases, the J end lost 5 bases, and 13 bases lay between the germline ends.

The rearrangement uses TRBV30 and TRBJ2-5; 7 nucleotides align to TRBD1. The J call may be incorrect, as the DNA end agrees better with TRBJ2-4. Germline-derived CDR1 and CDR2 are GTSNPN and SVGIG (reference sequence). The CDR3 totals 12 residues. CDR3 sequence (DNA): TGTGCCTGGAACAACAGGGGAAACATTCAGTACTTC. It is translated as CAWNNRGNIQYF.

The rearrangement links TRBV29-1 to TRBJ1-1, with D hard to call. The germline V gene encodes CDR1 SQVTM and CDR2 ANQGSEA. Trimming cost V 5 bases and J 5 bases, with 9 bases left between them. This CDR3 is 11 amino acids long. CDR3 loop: CSVSVRTEAFF. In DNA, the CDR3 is TGCAGCGTTTCTGTTAGGACTGAAGCTTTCTTT.

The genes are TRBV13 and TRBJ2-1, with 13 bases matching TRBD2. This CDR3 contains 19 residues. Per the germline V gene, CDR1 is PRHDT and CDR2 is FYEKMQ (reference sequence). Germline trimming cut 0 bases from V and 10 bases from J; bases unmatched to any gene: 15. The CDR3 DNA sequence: TGTGCCAGCAGCTTAGGCAGGCCTGGACTAGCGGGAGAGGAAGAGGAGCAGTTCTTC. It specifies CASSLGRPGLAGEEEEQFF. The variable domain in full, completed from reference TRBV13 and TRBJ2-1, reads AAGVIQSPRHLIKEKRETATLKCYPIPRHDTVYWYQQGPGQDPQFLISFYEKMQSDKGSIPDRFSAQQFSDYHSELNMSSLELGDSALYFCASSLGRPGLAGEEEEQFFGPGTRLTVL.

The CDR3 DNA is TGTGCCAGCAGAGACGGACAGGGAATAGGCACCTTC. Its translation is CASRDGQGIGTF. This rearrangement joins TRBV27 to TRBJ1-2, with TRBD1 matching over 8 bases. Trimming took 6 bases from V and 13 from J; bases not matched to a gene: 10. The CDR3 runs to 12 residues. CDR1 and CDR2 from the germline V gene are MNHEY and SMNVEV (reference sequence).

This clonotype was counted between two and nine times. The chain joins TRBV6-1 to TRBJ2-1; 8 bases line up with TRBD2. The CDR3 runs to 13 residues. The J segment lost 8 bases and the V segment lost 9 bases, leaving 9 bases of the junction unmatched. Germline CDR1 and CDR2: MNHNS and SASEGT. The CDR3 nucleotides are TGTGCCAGTGGGAGTAGCGGGATCTATGAGCAGTTCTTC. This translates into CASGSSGIYEQFF.

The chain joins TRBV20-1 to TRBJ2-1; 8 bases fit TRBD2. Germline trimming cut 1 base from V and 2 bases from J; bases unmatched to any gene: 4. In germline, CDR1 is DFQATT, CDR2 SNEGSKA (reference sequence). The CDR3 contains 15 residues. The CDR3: CSARGGTSAYNEQFF. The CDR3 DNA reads TGCAGTGCTAGAGGCGGGACTAGTGCCTACAATGAGCAGTTCTTC.

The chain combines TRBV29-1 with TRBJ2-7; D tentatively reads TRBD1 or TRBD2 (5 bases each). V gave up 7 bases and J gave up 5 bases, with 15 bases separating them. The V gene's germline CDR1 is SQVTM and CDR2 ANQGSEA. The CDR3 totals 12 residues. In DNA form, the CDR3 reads TGCAGCGGGACAAGCAGAGGGAACGAGCAGTACTTC. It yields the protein CSGTSRGNEQYF.

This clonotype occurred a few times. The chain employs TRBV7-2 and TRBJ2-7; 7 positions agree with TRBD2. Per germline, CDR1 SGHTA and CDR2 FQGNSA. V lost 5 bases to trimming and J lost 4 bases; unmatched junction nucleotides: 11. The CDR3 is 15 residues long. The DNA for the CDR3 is TGTGCCAGCAGCCAGGACGTAGGGACTACATACGAGCAGTACTTC. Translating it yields CASSQDVGTTYEQYF.

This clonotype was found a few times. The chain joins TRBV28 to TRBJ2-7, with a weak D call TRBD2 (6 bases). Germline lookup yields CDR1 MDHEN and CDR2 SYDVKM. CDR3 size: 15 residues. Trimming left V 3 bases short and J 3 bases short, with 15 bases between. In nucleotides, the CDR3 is TGTGCCAGCAGTTTGGCGGGAAGGATCAACTACGAGCAGTACTTC. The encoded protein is CASSLAGRINYEQYF. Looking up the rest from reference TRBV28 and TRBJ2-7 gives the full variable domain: DVKVTQSSRYLVKRTGEKVFLECVQDMDHENMFWYRQDPGLGLRLIYFSYDVKMKEKGDIPEGYSVSREKKERFSLILESASTNQTSMYLCASSLAGRINYEQYFGPGTRLTVT.

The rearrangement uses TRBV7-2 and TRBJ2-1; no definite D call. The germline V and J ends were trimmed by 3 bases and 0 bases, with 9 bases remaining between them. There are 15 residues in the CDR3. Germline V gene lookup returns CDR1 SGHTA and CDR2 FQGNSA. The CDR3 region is CASSFEVHSYNEQFF. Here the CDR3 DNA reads TGTGCCAGCAGCTTCGAGGTCCACTCCTACAATGAGCAGTTCTTC. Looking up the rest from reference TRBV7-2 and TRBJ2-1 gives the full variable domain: GAGVSQSPSNKVTEKGKDVELRCDPISGHTALYWYRQSLGQGLEFLIYFQGNSAPDKSGLPSDRFSAERTGGSVSTLTIQRTQQEDSAVYLCASSFEVHSYNEQFFGPGTRLTVL.

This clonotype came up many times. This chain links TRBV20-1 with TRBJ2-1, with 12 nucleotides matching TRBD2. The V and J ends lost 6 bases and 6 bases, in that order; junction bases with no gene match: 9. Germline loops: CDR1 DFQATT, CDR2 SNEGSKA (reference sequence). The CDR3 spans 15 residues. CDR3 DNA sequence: TGCAGTGCCGAAACTAGCGGGAGGCAACTCAATGAGCAGTTCTTC. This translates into CSAETSGRQLNEQFF.

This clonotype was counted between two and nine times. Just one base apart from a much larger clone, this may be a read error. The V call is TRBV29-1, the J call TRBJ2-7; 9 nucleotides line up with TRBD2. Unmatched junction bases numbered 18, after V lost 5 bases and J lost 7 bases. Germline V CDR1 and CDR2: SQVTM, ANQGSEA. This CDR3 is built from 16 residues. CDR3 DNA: TGCAGCGTTTTATCCGGGACTAGCCGCGCCTACAATGAGCAGTACTTC. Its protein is CSVLSGTSRAYNEQYF.

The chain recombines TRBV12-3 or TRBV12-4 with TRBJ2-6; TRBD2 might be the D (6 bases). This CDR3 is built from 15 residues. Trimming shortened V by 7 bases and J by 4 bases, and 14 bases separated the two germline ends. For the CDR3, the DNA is TGTGCCAGCACCCCCCCTGGAGGGGGGGCCAACGTCCTGACTTTC. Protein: CASTPPGGGANVLTF.